This T cell receptor beta chain was sequenced during a study of shared clonotypes between healthy human individuals. Study context: The cohort had two women and a few men, ages 18 to 49.

This CDR3 region has 15 residues. The ends were cut back, 8 bases at V and 5 bases at J, with 18 bases in the middle. Germline V gene data show CDR1 as MDHEN and CDR2 as SYDVKM. The study enrolled healthy HIV-negative adults without recent acute infections or vaccinations as donors. Method: immunoSEQ multiplex PCR; TCRdb's copy keeps in-frame clones and lacks some. The repertoire holds 600,000 to 750,000 clones, 60% to 80% seen once, with about 2% in the top ten. In its sample, this clone was seen many times. Its specificity is unknown. Study-wide findings and caveats: Blood alone was sampled, and tissue repertoires likely differ. Lower generation probabilities were found for non-shared clonotypes than for those shared by all four donors.

The specimen sequenced was memory CD4+ T cells sorted from blood. Indicated subset: CD45RA-negative fraction. The chain is built from TRBV28 and TRBJ2-2; perhaps TRBD1 as D (6 bases). The TCR comes from a woman aged 25 to 45 in good health. CDR3 protein: CASVFRGRYTGELFF. CDR3 nucleotide sequence: TGTGCCAGCGTTTTCAGGGGTAGATATACCGGGGAGCTGTTTTTT.